The 7 T cell receptor beta chains below were found in one sample sequenced in a study of cytomegalovirus exposure and HLA in healthy donors. In the PCR, 60 Vbeta and 13 Jbeta primers were used. The protocol was immunoSEQ multiplex PCR, while the TCRdb copy is restricted to in-frame clones and leaves out a portion. The profile shows 130,000 to 150,000 clones, 65% to 80% of them singletons. Sample: PBMCs. Receptors were obtained from a male donor in good health and CMV-seropositive.

The chain couples TRBV19 to TRBJ1-2, with a tentative D call TRBD1 (6 bases). Deletions cut 3 bases from V and 6 bases from J, with 23 bases between. This CDR3 is built from 17 residues. Germline CDR1 LNHDA, CDR2 SQIVND (reference sequence). The CDR3 loop is CASSIHPGTTGTHGYTF. CDR3 nucleotide sequence: TGTGCCAGTAGTATCCACCCCGGGACGACAGGCACACATGGCTACACCTTC.

This chain uses TRBV9 with TRBJ2-7, with D perhaps matching TRBD2 (6 bases). Germline CDR1 SGDLS, CDR2 YYNGEE. V gave up 4 bases and J gave up 5 bases, with 10 bases separating them. The CDR3 is 12 amino acids. The CDR3 reads CASSPRDHEQYF. DNA for the CDR3: TGTGCCAGCAGCCCGCGGGACCACGAGCAGTACTTC.

The gene calls are TRBV7-9 and TRBJ2-7, with 7 positions matching TRBD1. Germline V gene lookup returns CDR1 SEHNR and CDR2 FQNEAQ (reference sequence). The junction had 5 bases not matched to a gene; V was cut back by 5 bases and J by 1 base. There are 14 residues in the CDR3. The CDR3 DNA reads TGTGCCAGCAGCGCCTGGGACAGTTCCTACGAGCAGTACTTC. This sequence encodes CASSAWDSSYEQYF.

The V gene is TRBV28, the J gene TRBJ2-7; maybe TRBD1 (6 bases). The ends were cut back, 10 bases at V and 6 bases at J, with 19 bases in the middle. The CDR3 runs to 13 residues. Germline CDR1 MDHEN, CDR2 SYDVKM. CDR3 sequence (DNA): TGTGCCACCACAGGACAGCGCTGGGCCGAGCAGTACTTC. Translation gives CATTGQRWAEQYF.

The gene calls are TRBV7-2 and TRBJ1-2, with 7 bases lining up with TRBD1. Germline assignment: CDR1 SGHTA and CDR2 FQGNSA. The CDR3 length is 17 residues. J gave up 6 bases and V 5 bases, and 18 bases lay outside the gene matches. The chain's CDR3 is CASSPLTRRQGGHGYTF. CDR3 bases: TGTGCCAGCAGCCCCTTGACGAGAAGACAGGGAGGCCATGGCTACACCTTC.

The chain recombines TRBV6-5 with TRBJ1-2, with 7 positions matching TRBD1. Germline V CDR1 and CDR2: MNHEY, SVGAGI. V was pared by 1 base and J by 3 bases, with 5 bases of the junction left unmatched. The CDR3 is 15 amino acids. In nucleotides, the CDR3 is TGTGCCAGCAGTTACTACGCAGGGGGAGACTATGGCTACACCTTC. It yields the protein CASSYYAGGDYGYTF.

The V gene is TRBV9, the J gene TRBJ2-1; D not resolved. The length of the CDR3 is 14 residues. From germline, CDR1 is SGDLS and CDR2 YYNGEE. V was shortened by 0 bases and J by 5 bases, with 9 bases between the two germline ends. The CDR3 reads CASSVAAPDNEQFF. CDR3 DNA: TGTGCCAGCAGCGTAGCAGCGCCAGACAATGAGCAGTTCTTC.